Reported below is one TCR beta chain. Its specificity is not known. CDR1 MGHRA and CDR2 YSYEKL come from the germline V gene. This CDR3 is 13 amino acids long. J lost 9 bases, V lost 4 bases, and 6 bases had no gene match. Assay used: immunoSEQ multiplex PCR; TCRdb lists only in-frame clones, some missing. This repertoire shows about 320,000 clones, about 82% found once; its top ten account for around 2%. This record belongs to a study of Ad26.COV2.S vaccination and SARS-CoV-2 variants. The treatment: approximately 18 received Ad26.COV2.S at low or high dose, single or two shots; several received placebo; per-sample allocation not given. After the first vaccine or placebo injection, samples were drawn on day 63. General study findings and limits: Non-spike TCR breadth did not differ much between vaccine and placebo recipients.

The material sequenced was peripheral blood, taken in a trial of Ad26.COV2.S vaccine versus placebo. The TCR was taken from a person between 18 and 65 years old who received the Ad26.COV2.S COVID-19 vaccine or a placebo. The chain is built from TRBV4-1 and TRBJ2-4; 7 bases are a match to TRBD1. CDR3 nucleotides: TGCGCCAGCAGCCCAACAGGGGTGGGCATTCAGTACTTC. As protein: CASSPTGVGIQYF.